Listed below are T cell receptor beta chains from one sample, sequenced in a study of blood T cells in healthy people across ages. TCRdb recomputed calls from the 5' RACE reads with MiXCR, one row per CDR3 protein. The sample holds more than 1 million distinct CDR3 sequences; roughly 45% are singletons and the top ten take 15% to 20%. Sequencing used blood. All receptors derive from a woman in her sixties in good health. CDR3s include the opening cysteine and the closing phenylalanine or tryptophan. A D gene is named only where the DNA matches it firmly. Where a row states a size, it is once, few, many or the class of an expanded clone; other rows omit it.

J	size	length	D	V	CDR3	DNA
TRBJ2-7	-	16	TRBD2	TRBV3-1	CASSQDWTSGTYEQYF	TGTGCCAGCAGCCAAGACTGGACTAGCGGAACCTACGAGCAGTACTTC
TRBJ1-1	few	16	TRBD1	TRBV3-1	CASSSRRGRDNTEAFF	TGTGCCAGCAGTTCACGCAGGGGGCGCGATAACACTGAAGCTTTCTTT
TRBJ2-7	few	15	TRBD1	TRBV27	CASSRQGLSSYEQYF	TGTGCCAGTAGCCGACAGGGGCTTAGCTCCTACGAGCAGTACTTC
TRBJ2-6	-	16	-	TRBV6-6	CASSYRDNPGANVLTF	TGTGCCAGCAGTTACAGGGACAACCCTGGGGCCAACGTCCTGACTTTC
TRBJ1-1	-	14	TRBD1	TRBV6-4	CATRQGLMNTEAFF	TGTGCCACTAGACAGGGGTTAATGAACACTGAAGCTTTCTTT
TRBJ1-4	-	15	TRBD1	TRBV27	CARSARQGPNEKLFF	TGTGCCCGCAGTGCTAGACAGGGACCAAATGAAAAACTGTTTTTT
TRBJ2-6	-	18	TRBD1	TRBV18	CASSPPTGTVSGANVLTF	TGTGCCAGCTCACCACCGACAGGGACCGTCTCTGGGGCCAACGTCCTGACTTTC
TRBJ1-6	few	14	-	TRBV27	CASSSSNFNSPLHF	TGTGCCAGCAGCAGCTCCAACTTTAATTCACCCCTCCACTTT
TRBJ1-1	-	12	-	TRBV12-3/TRBV12-4	CASREQGTEAFF	TGTGCCAGCAGAGAACAGGGAACTGAAGCTTTCTTT
TRBJ2-5	few	16	TRBD1	TRBV24-1	CATSEPTGGYRETQYF	TGTGCCACCAGTGAGCCGACAGGGGGCTACAGGGAGACCCAGTACTTC
TRBJ1-2	-	16	-	TRBV27	CASSLSPGTTNYGYTF	TGTGCCAGCAGTTTATCTCCAGGGACCACCAACTATGGCTACACCTTC
TRBJ2-7	-	16	-	TRBV13	CASSLGSGSRLYEQYF	TGTGCCAGCAGCTTAGGCTCTGGGAGCCGGCTCTACGAGCAGTACTTC
TRBJ2-1	-	16	-	TRBV2	CASSAVDRVRKNGQFF	TGTGCCAGCAGTGCGGTCGACCGAGTGAGGAAAAATGGGCAGTTCTTC
TRBJ2-3	many	15	TRBD2	TRBV10-3	CATRPFSGGSDTQYF	TGTGCCACACGTCCTTTTAGCGGGGGATCAGATACGCAGTATTTT
TRBJ2-5	many	17	-	TRBV11-2	CASSLDMAGGPQETQYF	TGTGCCAGCAGCTTAGATATGGCAGGTGGGCCCCAAGAGACCCAGTACTTC
TRBJ2-7	-	14	-	TRBV3-1	CASSPGRQGYEQYF	TGTGCCAGCAGCCCCGGGCGGCAGGGCTACGAGCAGTACTTC
TRBJ2-3	few	12	-	TRBV29-1	CSVGDPTDTQYF	TGCAGCGTGGGGGACCCCACAGATACGCAGTATTTT
TRBJ2-5	-	16	-	TRBV7-2	CASSPSRGRSYNEQYF	TGTGCCAGCAGCCCTTCACGGGGCAGGTCGTACAATGAGCAGTACTTC
TRBJ2-1	-	15	TRBD2	TRBV20-1	CSADILAGASNEQFF	TGCAGTGCCGATATACTAGCGGGAGCGAGCAATGAGCAGTTCTTC
TRBJ1-2	few	12	-	TRBV12-3/TRBV12-4	CASRGPLGGYTF	TGTGCCAGCAGGGGCCCCCTGGGTGGCTACACCTTC
TRBJ2-3	few	14	-	TRBV20-1	CSARAHRSTDTQYF	TGCAGTGCTAGGGCACACCGTAGCACAGATACGCAGTATTTT
TRBJ1-1	few	15	-	TRBV9	CASSAMGSLNTEAFF	TGTGCCAGCAGTGCAATGGGCAGTCTGAACACTGAAGCTTTCTTT
TRBJ2-7	-	15	-	TRBV7-8	CASSLAKAGTYEQYF	TGTGCCAGCAGCTTAGCGAAGGCGGGGACCTACGAGCAGTACTTC